This is a list of T cell receptor beta chains from one sample in a study of beta chain features in type 1 diabetes. Some clones are missing from TCRdb's copy, which holds only in-frame ones; the method was immunoSEQ multiplex PCR. The sample contains roughly 400,000 clones, roughly 9.8% of which appear only once. Input material: central memory CD4+ T cells from blood. These TCRs come from a young man with type 1 diabetes. Each CDR3 is given with its conserved first and last residue. A D gene is named only where the DNA matches it firmly. Only part of the rows carry a size: once, few, many, or a class if the clone is expanded.

clone_size,d_call,j_call,v_call,cdr3_nt,cdr3_aa
few,.,TRBJ1-2,TRBV5-5,TGTGCCAGCAGCTTGGTACTGGGATCGAATGGCTACACCTTC,CASSLVLGSNGYTF
.,TRBD2,TRBJ2-3,TRBV19,TGTGCCAGTTCGACTAGCGGGACCTTCCCTACGCAGTATTTT,CASSTSGTFPTQYF
few,.,TRBJ2-2,TRBV13,TGTGCCAGCAGCTTCGGCGGGAACACCGGGGAGCTGTTTTTT,CASSFGGNTGELFF
few,.,TRBJ1-5,TRBV6-1,TGTGCCAGCAGTGAAAGGGGTGTCGGCAATCAGCCCCAGCATTTT,CASSERGVGNQPQHF
few,.,TRBJ1-5,TRBV5-1,TGCGCCAGCAGCGTTGGTGGGGGGAGCAATCAGCCCCAGCATTTT,CASSVGGGSNQPQHF
few,.,TRBJ2-5,TRBV7-2,TGTGCCAGCAGCCCGGGCCCCGGGAGAGGAGAGACCCAGTACTTC,CASSPGPGRGETQYF
few,TRBD2,TRBJ2-4,TRBV6-6,TGTGCCAGCAGTTACTCGAACGGGAGGGAGGGAAACATTCAGTACTTC,CASSYSNGREGNIQYF
few,TRBD2,TRBJ2-3,TRBV7-3,TGTGCCAGCAGCTTAGAGATGGGCGGACTAGGTGTCGCAGATACGCAGTATTTT,CASSLEMGGLGVADTQYF
few,TRBD1,TRBJ1-1,TRBV6-5,TGTGCCAGCAGTGTAGAGGGGGCCTTTAACACTGAAGCTTTCTTT,CASSVEGAFNTEAFF
.,.,TRBJ1-4,TRBV28,TGTGCCAGCAGTTTAGTAAGGACGGAACTGTTTTTT,CASSLVRTELFF
few,.,TRBJ1-2,TRBV7-6,TGTGCCAGCAGCGCTACCCCGGGGGACTATGGCTACACCTTC,CASSATPGDYGYTF
.,.,TRBJ2-3,TRBV11-2,TGTGCCAGCAGCTCCACTAACGTCGGGCAGTATTTT,CASSSTNVGQYF
.,TRBD2,TRBJ2-5,TRBV5-4,TGTGCCAGCAGCTCGGGACTAGCGGGAGTAGGACCAGAGACCCAGTACTTC,CASSSGLAGVGPETQYF
few,TRBD2,TRBJ2-2,TRBV9,TGTGCCAGCAGCGTAGACGAGGCGGGAGGGCGACGCACCGGGGAGCTGTTTTTT,CASSVDEAGGRRTGELFF
few,.,TRBJ1-1,TRBV2,TGTGCCACTCGGGGGGGGCCATCTGAAGCTTTCTTT,CATRGGPSEAFF
few,.,TRBJ1-1,TRBV9,TGTGCCAGCAGCCTTACGGATTTTAACACTGAAGCTTTCTTT,CASSLTDFNTEAFF
many,.,TRBJ2-1,TRBV7-9,TGTGCCAGCAGCTCCGAGTATGAGCAGTTCTTC,CASSSEYEQFF
many,.,TRBJ2-1,TRBV15,TGTGCCACCAGCAGAGGACCTGGGCAGTTCTTC,CATSRGPGQFF
.,.,TRBJ2-3,TRBV13,TGTGCCAGCAGCTTAAAGGCGCCCACTAGCACAGATACGCAGTATTTT,CASSLKAPTSTDTQYF
few,.,TRBJ2-1,TRBV5-1,TGCGCCAGCAGCCCCACTGCCGGAGGTGAGCAGTTCTTC,CASSPTAGGEQFF
.,.,TRBJ2-2,TRBV18,TGTGCCAGCTCACCCACCTCCGGGGAGCTGTTTTTT,CASSPTSGELFF
few,.,TRBJ1-2,TRBV28,TGTGCCAGCAGTTTAAACGGGCGGGATGGCTACACCTTC,CASSLNGRDGYTF